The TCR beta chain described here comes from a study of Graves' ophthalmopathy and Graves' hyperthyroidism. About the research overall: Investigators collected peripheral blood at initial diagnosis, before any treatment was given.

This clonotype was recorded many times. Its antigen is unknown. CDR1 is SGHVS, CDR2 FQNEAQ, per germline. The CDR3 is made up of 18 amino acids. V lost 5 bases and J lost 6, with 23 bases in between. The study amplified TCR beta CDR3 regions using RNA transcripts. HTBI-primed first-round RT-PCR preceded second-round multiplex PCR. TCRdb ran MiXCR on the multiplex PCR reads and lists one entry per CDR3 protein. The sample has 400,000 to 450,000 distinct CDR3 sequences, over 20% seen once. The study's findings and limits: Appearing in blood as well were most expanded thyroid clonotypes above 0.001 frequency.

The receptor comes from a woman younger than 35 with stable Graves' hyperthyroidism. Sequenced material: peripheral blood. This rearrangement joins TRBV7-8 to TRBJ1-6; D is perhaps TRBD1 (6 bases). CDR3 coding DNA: TGTGCCAGCAGCCTTAGGACGGCAGGGGACGCCATTAATTCACCCCTCCACTTT. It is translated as CASSLRTAGDAINSPLHF.